Included here is one TCR beta chain sequence, with context. The germline V and J ends were trimmed by 7 bases and 1 base, with 13 bases remaining between them. The germline V gene encodes CDR1 MDHEN and CDR2 SYDVKM. CDR3 size: 14 residues. The repertoire was sequenced with immunoSEQ multiplex PCR; TCRdb's copy has only in-frame clones and lacks some. Among 20,000 or so clones, roughly four fifths were seen once, and the ten largest hold approximately 2.6%. This specimen belongs to a study of lymphopenia after photon versus proton radiotherapy. This sample comprised peripheral blood, obtained from a patient treated with photon-based radiotherapy. The chain couples TRBV28 to TRBJ1-1; D is uncertain. The sequence derives from a woman aged 45-59 years with pancreatic cancer. The CDR3: CASMLSPRNTEAFF. The DNA of the CDR3 is TGTGCCAGCATGCTAAGTCCAAGGAACACTGAAGCTTTCTTT.